This entry lists 15 T cell receptor beta chains sequenced from one sample in a study of blood T cell repertoires in COVID-19. Only in-frame clones appear in the TCRdb table, and some are missing; sequencing was by immunoSEQ multiplex PCR. The sample lists around 130,000 clones; approximately 83% were seen once. Material for sequencing was peripheral blood. The receptors originated from a woman aged 50 to 60 who had recovered from COVID-19.

A single count supports this clone. This sequence joins TRBV11-3 and TRBJ1-6; D is unresolved. Trimming took 5 bases from V and 7 from J, leaving 9 bases between them. The germline V gene has CDR1 SGHNT and CDR2 YENEEA. The CDR3 runs 13 residues. The DNA for the CDR3 is TGTGCCAGCAGCGCCCAGAGGAATTCACCCCTCCACTTT. Amino acids: CASSAQRNSPLHF.

The rearrangement joins TRBV5-1 to TRBJ2-1, with D uncertain. The CDR3 consists of 15 residues. The germline V and J ends were trimmed by 0 bases and 8 bases, with 15 bases remaining between them. Germline values: CDR1 SGHRS, CDR2 YFSETQ. CDR3 bases: TGCGCCAGCAGCTTGGCGGATCTCCGAACAGATGAGCAGTTCTTC. Translating gives CASSLADLRTDEQFF.

CDR3 residues: CASSPGRGQPQHF. As DNA, the CDR3 is TGTGCCAGCAGCCCGGGCAGGGGACAGCCCCAGCATTTT. The chain combines TRBV12-3 or TRBV12-4 with TRBJ1-5; perhaps TRBD1 as D (6 bases). The CDR3 has 13 residues. V dropped 6 bases and J dropped 7 bases, with 13 bases sitting between them.

The V and J genes are TRBV28 and TRBJ1-3, with 7 bases aligning to TRBD1. The CDR3 spans 11 residues. Trimming removed 5 bases from V and 15 bases from J; junction bases left unmatched: 7. Germline V gives CDR1 MDHEN, CDR2 SYDVKM. The CDR3 nucleotides are TGTGCCAGCAGTCAGGGGACAGTCGCATATTTT. It translates to CASSQGTVAYF.

This clone was found once. The chain has TRBV5-8 and TRBJ1-5; a weak D match, TRBD1 (6 bases). Per the germline V gene, CDR1 is SGHTS and CDR2 is YDEGEE. V was shortened by 5 bases and J by 4 bases, with 13 bases between the two germline ends. The CDR3 extends over 14 amino acids. In DNA form, the CDR3 reads TGTGCCAGCAGGGATGGACAGATTAATCAGCCCCAGCATTTT. As protein: CASRDGQINQPQHF.

The chain employs TRBV19 and TRBJ2-3; 7 nucleotides line up with TRBD2. CDR3 length: 15 residues. With V trimmed by 3 bases and J by 2 bases, 5 bases remained unmatched. Germline lookup yields CDR1 LNHDA and CDR2 SQIVND (reference sequence). CDR3 sequence (DNA): TGTGCCAGTAGTATGGGCGGGGGAAACACAGATACGCAGTATTTT. Its translation: CASSMGGGNTDTQYF.

The V call is TRBV5-5, the J call TRBJ2-5, with 10 bases that match TRBD2. Per the germline V gene, CDR1 is SGHKS and CDR2 is YYEKEE (reference sequence). The V and J ends lost 4 bases and 4 bases, in that order; junction bases with no gene match: 10. The CDR3 is 16 amino acids. CDR3 region: CASSGTSSGRGETQYF. As DNA, the CDR3 is TGTGCCAGCAGCGGAACTTCTAGCGGGAGAGGAGAGACCCAGTACTTC.

The table lists this clone with a few counts. CDR3 DNA: TGTGCCAGCAGCCGGGGACAGGGGGCGCGGGTTCGCTACACCTTC. Translated, it gives CASSRGQGARVRYTF. This chain connects TRBV11-3 to TRBJ1-2, with 12 nucleotides matching TRBD1. The ends lost 5 bases at V and 9 bases at J; junction bases unmatched: 10. The CDR3 is 15 residues long. CDR1 is SGHNT, CDR2 YENEEA, per germline.

The rearrangement links TRBV5-1 to TRBJ2-5; D is uncertain. Germline V gene lookup returns CDR1 SGHRS and CDR2 YFSETQ. V gave up 0 bases and J gave up 5 bases, with 14 bases separating them. This CDR3 has 15 amino acids. Here the CDR3 DNA reads TGCGCCAGCAGCTTGGCGTTCCAATCGAGGGAGACCCAGTACTTC. This codes for CASSLAFQSRETQYF.

The chain employs TRBV2 and TRBJ2-1; D is ambiguous. From germline, CDR1 is SNHLY and CDR2 FYNNEI. The V end was cut by 7 bases, the J end by 4 bases, with 8 bases between. This CDR3 comprises 12 residues. The CDR3 here is CASKVQYNEQFF. CDR3 nucleotides: TGTGCCAGCAAGGTACAGTACAATGAGCAGTTCTTC.

The chain carries TRBV5-1 and TRBJ2-1; TRBD2 aligns across 12 bases. Trimming removed 0 bases from V and 6 bases from J; junction bases left unmatched: 4. The V gene's germline CDR1 is SGHRS and CDR2 YFSETQ. The CDR3 consists of 16 residues. The CDR3 here is CASSLGLAGVANEQFF. The DNA for the CDR3 is TGCGCCAGCAGCTTGGGACTAGCGGGAGTAGCCAATGAGCAGTTCTTC.

The V call is TRBV6-5, the J call TRBJ1-2; 9 bases align to TRBD1. Germline CDR1 and CDR2: MNHEY and SVGAGI. The V segment lost 4 bases and the J segment 4 bases; nucleotides outside the gene matches: 7. The CDR3 has 15 residues. This CDR3 reads CASSSGTGRGYGYTF. In DNA form, the CDR3 reads TGTGCCAGCAGTTCCGGGACAGGGAGAGGCTATGGCTACACCTTC.

By frequency in the sample, this clone is medium-sized. This chain uses TRBV21-1 with TRBJ2-7; the listed D gene, TRBD1, was not tested against the DNA. TRBV21-1 counts as a pseudogene. The CDR3 runs 16 residues. CDR3 amino acids: CASSPGRDRVRYEQYF. CDR3 nucleotides: TGTGCCAGCAGCCCCGGGCGGGACAGGGTGAGGTACGAGCAGTACTTC.

The chain combines TRBV5-1 with TRBJ2-3; 12 bases line up with TRBD1. Unmatched junction bases numbered 6, after V lost 8 bases and J lost 2 bases. CDR1 is SGHRS, CDR2 YFSETQ, per germline. The CDR3 is 15 amino acids. The CDR3 sequence is CASRDRGRITDTQYF. The DNA for the CDR3 is TGCGCCAGTCGGGACAGGGGGCGAATCACAGATACGCAGTATTTT.

This chain joins TRBV15 and TRBJ2-2; 10 bases are a match to TRBD2. V was pared by 0 bases and J by 3 bases, with 4 bases of the junction left unmatched. This CDR3 contains 17 residues. Germline V lookup: CDR1 LNHNV, CDR2 YYDKDF (reference sequence). CDR3 protein: CATSRDYLAGDTGELFF. For the CDR3, the DNA is TGTGCCACCAGCAGAGATTATCTAGCGGGGGACACCGGGGAGCTGTTTTTT. The complete variable domain, with remaining parts taken from reference TRBV15 and TRBJ2-2, reads DAMVIQNPRYQVTQFGKPVTLSCSQTLNHNVMYWYQQKSSQAPKLLFHYYDKDFNNEADTPDNFQSRRPNTSFCFLDIRSPGLGDTAMYLCATSRDYLAGDTGELFFGEGSRLTVL.